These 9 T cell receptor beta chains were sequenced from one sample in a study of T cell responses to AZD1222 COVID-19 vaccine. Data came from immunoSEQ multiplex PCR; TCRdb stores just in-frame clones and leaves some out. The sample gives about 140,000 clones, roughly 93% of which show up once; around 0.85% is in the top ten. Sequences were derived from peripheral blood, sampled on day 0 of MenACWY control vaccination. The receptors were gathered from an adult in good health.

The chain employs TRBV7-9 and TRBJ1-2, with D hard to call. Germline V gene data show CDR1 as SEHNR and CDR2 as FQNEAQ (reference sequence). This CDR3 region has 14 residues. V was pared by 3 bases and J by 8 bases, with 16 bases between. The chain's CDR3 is CASSFSGGSEGYTF. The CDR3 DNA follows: TGTGCCAGCAGCTTCTCAGGTGGATCTGAAGGCTACACCTTC.

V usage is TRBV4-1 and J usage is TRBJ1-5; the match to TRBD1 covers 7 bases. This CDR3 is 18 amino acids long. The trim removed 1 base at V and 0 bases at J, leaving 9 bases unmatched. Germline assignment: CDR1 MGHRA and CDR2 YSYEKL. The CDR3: CASSQGYGTDDSNQPQHF. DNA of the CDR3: TGCGCCAGCAGCCAAGGATATGGGACAGACGATAGCAATCAGCCCCAGCATTTT.

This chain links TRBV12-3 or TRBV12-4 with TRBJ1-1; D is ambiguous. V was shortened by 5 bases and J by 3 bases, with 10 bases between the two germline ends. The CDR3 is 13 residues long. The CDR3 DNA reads TGTGCCAGCAGTAAGGATCGTGACACTGAAGCTTTCTTT. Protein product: CASSKDRDTEAFF.

In nucleotides, the CDR3 is TGTGCCAGCAGCTTAGGTCAGGGCTTGAACACTGAAGCTTTCTTT. Its translation: CASSLGQGLNTEAFF. The chain joins TRBV11-2 to TRBJ1-1, with D perhaps matching TRBD1 (5 bases). The germline V gene has CDR1 SGHAT and CDR2 FQNNGV. This CDR3 region has 15 residues. Trimming removed 1 base from V and 0 bases from J, with 9 bases in between.

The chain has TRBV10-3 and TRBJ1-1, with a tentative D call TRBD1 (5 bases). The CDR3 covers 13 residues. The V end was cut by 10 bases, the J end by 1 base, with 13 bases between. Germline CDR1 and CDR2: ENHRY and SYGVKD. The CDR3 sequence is CATSRVGNTEAFF. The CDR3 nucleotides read TGTGCCACCTCCAGGGTGGGGAACACTGAAGCTTTCTTT.

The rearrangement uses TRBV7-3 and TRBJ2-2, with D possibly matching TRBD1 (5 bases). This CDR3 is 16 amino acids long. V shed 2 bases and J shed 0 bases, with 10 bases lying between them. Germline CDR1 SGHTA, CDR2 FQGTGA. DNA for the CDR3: TGTGCCAGCAGCTTAGAAGGACAAGCGAACACCGGGGAGCTGTTTTTT. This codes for CASSLEGQANTGELFF.

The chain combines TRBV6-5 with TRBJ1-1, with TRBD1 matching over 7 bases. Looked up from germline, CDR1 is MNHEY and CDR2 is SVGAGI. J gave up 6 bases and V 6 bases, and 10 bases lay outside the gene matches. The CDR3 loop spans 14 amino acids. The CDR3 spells CASRKEDRSPEAFF. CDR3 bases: TGTGCCAGCAGGAAGGAGGACAGGTCCCCTGAAGCTTTCTTT.

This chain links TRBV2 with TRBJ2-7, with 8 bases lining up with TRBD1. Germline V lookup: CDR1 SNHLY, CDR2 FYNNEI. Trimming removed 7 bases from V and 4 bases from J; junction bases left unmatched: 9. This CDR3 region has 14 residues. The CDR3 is CASNAGQGFYEQYF. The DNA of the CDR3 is TGTGCCAGCAATGCAGGACAGGGTTTTTACGAGCAGTACTTC.

The CDR3 nucleotides read TGCGCCAGCAGCGAAAGGGACAGGGGGTCTGTACAGCCCCAGCATTTT. Encoded protein: CASSERDRGSVQPQHF. V gene TRBV4-1 combines with J gene TRBJ1-5, with 11 bases lining up with TRBD1. Germline values: CDR1 MGHRA, CDR2 YSYEKL. CDR3 length: 16 residues. Losses at the gene ends were 5 bases for V and 7 bases for J; bases not matched to a gene: 10.